This is a list of T cell receptor beta chains from one sample in a study of CXCR3-negative and CXCR3-positive naive CD8 T cells. TCRdb derives one entry per CDR3 protein from the 5' RACE reads, leaving out DNA. The table for this sample gives about 6,100 distinct CDR3 sequences. Sequenced material: naive CXCR3- CD8+ T cells from blood. The source is a human donor in good health. Some clones in this sample may be carry-over from other donors' samples. Each CDR3 is given with its conserved first and last residue. Size is omitted from some rows. Given values are once, few, many or a class for expanded clones.

clone_size j_call v_call cdr3_aa
. TRBJ2-3 TRBV5-6 CASTAQGWGPDTQYF
medium-sized TRBJ1-2 TRBV3-1 CASREDRRVGGYTF
. TRBJ1-1 TRBV7-9 CASSLGGTDTEAFF
. TRBJ2-1 TRBV25-1 CASSVLAGGAYNEQFF
medium-sized TRBJ2-1 TRBV15 CATSPPGTNYNEQFF
medium-sized TRBJ1-2 TRBV20-1 CSARQGPLNYGYTF
medium-sized TRBJ2-7 TRBV5-1 CASSERGNYEQYF
medium-sized TRBJ2-1 TRBV6-2/TRBV6-3 CASSLAGGLVNEQFF
. TRBJ1-4 TRBV6-5 CASSYTIDSNEKLFF
. TRBJ2-1 TRBV29-1 CSVEASGRDNEQFF
medium-sized TRBJ1-1 TRBV7-2 CASSFIAGEAFF
. TRBJ1-1 TRBV29-1 CSGIQGAGDTEAFF
medium-sized TRBJ2-7 TRBV27 CASGLAEDYEQYF
. TRBJ2-3 TRBV29-1 CSVEGLASSRDTQYF
. TRBJ2-1 TRBV4-3 CASSQDPPVASYNEQFF
. TRBJ2-7 TRBV6-6 CASSYSSPGYEQYF
medium-sized TRBJ2-2 TRBV27 CASSLFPAENTGELFF
. TRBJ1-2 TRBV29-1 CSVPEGYGYTF
. TRBJ2-1 TRBV5-1 CASSPPVSGGSYNEQFF
medium-sized TRBJ2-1 TRBV20-1 CSATSGGLWNEQFF
. TRBJ2-7 TRBV25-1 CASSEEGRAPYEQYF
medium-sized TRBJ2-1 TRBV5-1 CASSTHWGSGYNEQFF